This T cell receptor beta chain derives from a study of blood T cell repertoires in COVID-19. As for the study in general: Collection of acute and convalescent COVID-19 samples took place in the United States, Italy and Spain. The cDNA or gDNA used as material had been derived from T cells, B-cell-depleted T cells, or PBMCs.

How the authors handled the data: Amplification of reference gene primers provided the estimated nucleated cell counts. Repertoires were generated with immunoSEQ multiplex PCR, while TCRdb's copy carries only in-frame clones and drops some. D and trimming come from the DNA, and the V and J calls and clone size come from that table. The table lists some 330,000 clones, around 83% of them singletons. The CDR3 runs to 14 residues. Looked up from germline, CDR1 is SGHRS and CDR2 is YFSETQ. V was clipped by 2 bases and J by 11 bases, with 14 bases between them. Cohort allocation depended upon clinical history that participants reported.

The sample consisted of PBMCs or T cells enriched from blood (not recorded which). The chain employs TRBV5-1 and TRBJ1-6, with D possibly TRBD1 on 6 matching bases. The receptor comes from a woman aged 45-65 years who had recovered from COVID-19. This CDR3 is CASSLETGRTPLHF. In DNA form, the CDR3 reads TGCGCCAGCAGCTTAGAGACAGGTCGAACACCCCTCCACTTT. The entire variable domain, with the rest obtained from reference TRBV5-1 and TRBJ1-6, is as follows: KAGVTQTPRYLIKTRGQQVTLSCSPISGHRSVSWYQQTPGQGLQFLFEYFSETQRNKGNFPGRFSGRQFSNSRSEMNVSTLELGDSALYLCASSLETGRTPLHFGNGTRLTVT.